The clone carrying this T cell receptor (beta chain) was detected only a few times. The antigen is unknown. This specimen belongs to a study of T cell repertoires in cytomegalovirus infection. Across the whole study: CMV epitopes that were recently identified and HLA-C-restricted were used alongside well-studied HLA-B-restricted ones.

MiXCR, run by TCRdb on the reads, gives a single entry per CDR3 protein. The sample includes 700,000 to 850,000 distinct CDR3 sequences, 32% of them seen just once. Broader study findings: Dominant in the ex vivo response were TCR beta clonotypes restricted by HLA-C and specific for CMV.

Trimming cost V 8 bases and J 9 bases, with 23 bases left between them. The CDR3 length is 15 residues. CDR1 SNHLY and CDR2 FYNNEI come from the germline V gene. This sequence was found in a human donor in good health (CMV status not recorded). Some clones in this sample may be carry-over from other donors' samples. The source was cultured CD8+ T cells from PBMCs, collected from culture after CMV antigen stimulation. This chain uses TRBV2 with TRBJ2-1; D is unresolved. The CDR3 coding sequence is TGTGCCAGCTGGTCCTCACGGGTCCACGGGCCTGAGCAGTTCTTC. Translating gives CASWSSRVHGPEQFF. Together with reference TRBV2 and TRBJ2-1, the CDR3 gives the full variable domain: EPEVTQTPSHQVTQMGQEVILRCVPISNHLYFYWYRQILGQKVEFLVSFYNNEISEKSEIFDDQFSVERPDGSNFTLKIRSTKLEDSAMYFCASWSSRVHGPEQFFGPGTRLTVL.